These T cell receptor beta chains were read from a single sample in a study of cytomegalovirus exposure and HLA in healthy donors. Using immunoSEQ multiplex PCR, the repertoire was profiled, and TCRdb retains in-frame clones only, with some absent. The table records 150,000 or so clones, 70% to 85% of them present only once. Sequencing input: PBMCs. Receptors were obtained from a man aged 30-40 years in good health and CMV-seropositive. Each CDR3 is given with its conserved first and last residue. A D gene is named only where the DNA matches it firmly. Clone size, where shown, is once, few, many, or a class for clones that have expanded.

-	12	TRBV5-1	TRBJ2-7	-	CASSSQGSEQYF	TGCGCCAGCAGCTCACAGGGAAGCGAGCAGTACTTC
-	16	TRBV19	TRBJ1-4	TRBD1	CASTERGRSVGEKLFF	TGTGCCAGTACCGAAAGGGGGCGGTCAGTGGGCGAAAAACTGTTTTTT
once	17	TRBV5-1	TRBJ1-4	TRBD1	CASSKNLDRGTNEKLFF	TGCGCCAGCAGCAAGAATTTAGACAGGGGGACTAATGAAAAACTGTTTTTT
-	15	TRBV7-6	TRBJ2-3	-	CASSLAFSSTDTQYF	TGTGCCAGCAGCTTGGCCTTCTCTAGCACAGATACGCAGTATTTT
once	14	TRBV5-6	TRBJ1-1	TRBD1	CAGSLAGGITEAFF	TGTGCCGGCAGCTTGGCAGGGGGGATCACTGAAGCTTTCTTT
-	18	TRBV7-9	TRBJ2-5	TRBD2	CSSSTTKTSGREGETQYF	TGTTCCAGCAGCACCACCAAGACTAGCGGGAGGGAGGGCGAGACCCAGTACTTC
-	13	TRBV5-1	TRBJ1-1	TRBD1	CASSQGQGTEAFF	TGCGCCAGCAGCCAAGGACAGGGCACTGAAGCTTTCTTT
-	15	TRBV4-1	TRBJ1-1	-	CASSQAPSRTGEAFF	TGCGCCAGCAGCCAAGCCCCGTCCCGCACCGGTGAAGCTTTCTTT
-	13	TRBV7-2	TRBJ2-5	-	CASSSTPAETQYF	TGTGCCAGCAGCTCAACCCCCGCGGAGACCCAGTACTTC
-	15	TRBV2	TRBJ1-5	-	CASRSTGTSNQPQHF	TGTGCCAGCAGGTCGACAGGCACCAGCAATCAGCCCCAGCATTTT
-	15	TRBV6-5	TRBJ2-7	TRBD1	CASSYSGTGLFEQYF	TGTGCCAGCAGTTACTCAGGGACAGGCCTTTTCGAGCAGTACTTC
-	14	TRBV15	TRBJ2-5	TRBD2	CATSGAGSAGEQYF	TGTGCCACCAGCGGTGCAGGGAGTGCGGGAGAGCAGTACTTC
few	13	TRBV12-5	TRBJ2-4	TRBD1	CASGLAGTGIQYF	TGTGCTAGTGGTTTGGCCGGGACAGGCATTCAGTACTTC
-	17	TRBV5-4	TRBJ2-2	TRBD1	CASSFAPDRESTGELFF	TGTGCCAGCAGCTTCGCCCCAGACAGGGAGAGCACCGGGGAGCTGTTTTTT
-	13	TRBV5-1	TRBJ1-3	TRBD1	CASSSTGGNTIYF	TGCGCCAGCAGCTCGACAGGGGGTAACACCATATATTTT
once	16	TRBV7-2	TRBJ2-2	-	CASSLGLNANTGELFF	TGTGCCAGCAGCTTAGGGCTGAATGCGAACACCGGGGAGCTGTTTTTT
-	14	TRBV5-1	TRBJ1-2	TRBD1	CASSLTGDDYGYTF	TGCGCCAGCAGCTTAACAGGGGATGACTATGGCTACACCTTC
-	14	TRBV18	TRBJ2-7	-	CASSPRTGQNEQYF	TGTGCCAGCTCACCACGAACAGGGCAGAACGAGCAGTACTTC
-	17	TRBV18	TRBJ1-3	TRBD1	CASSPKLTGPVGNTIYF	TGTGCCAGCTCACCGAAACTGACAGGGCCCGTCGGAAACACCATATATTTT
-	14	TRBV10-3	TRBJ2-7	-	CAISARGSSYEQYF	TGTGCCATCAGTGCAAGGGGGAGCTCCTACGAGCAGTACTTC
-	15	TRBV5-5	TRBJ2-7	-	CASSLQGPTTYEQYF	TGTGCCAGCAGCCTCCAGGGGCCTACCACCTACGAGCAGTACTTC
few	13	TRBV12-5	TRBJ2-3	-	CASGSPGPDTQYF	TGTGCTAGTGGTTCCCCTGGCCCAGATACGCAGTATTTT
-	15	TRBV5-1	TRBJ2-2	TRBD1	CASSLTGTNTGELFF	TGCGCCAGCAGCCTGACAGGGACGAACACCGGGGAGCTGTTTTTT
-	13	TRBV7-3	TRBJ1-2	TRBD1	CASSPGQAYGYTF	TGTGCCAGCAGCCCGGGACAGGCCTATGGCTACACCTTC
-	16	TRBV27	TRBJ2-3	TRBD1	CASSFLSGTGYDTQYF	TGTGCCAGCAGTTTCTTGTCCGGGACAGGGTACGATACGCAGTATTTT
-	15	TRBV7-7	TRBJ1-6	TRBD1	CASSLQTGGNSPLHF	TGTGCTAGCAGCTTACAAACAGGGGGAAATTCACCCCTCCACTTT
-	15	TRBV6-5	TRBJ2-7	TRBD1	CASRRPQGAVGEQYF	TGTGCCAGCAGGCGGCCTCAGGGGGCTGTAGGCGAGCAGTACTTC
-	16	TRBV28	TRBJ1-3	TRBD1	CASSFGQGASGNTIYF	TGTGCCAGCAGTTTTGGACAGGGGGCCTCTGGAAACACCATATATTTT
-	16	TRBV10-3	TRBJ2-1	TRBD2	CAISESWTSGRNEQFF	TGTGCCATCAGTGAGTCGTGGACTAGCGGGAGGAATGAGCAGTTCTTC